This TCR beta chain is from a study of cytomegalovirus exposure and HLA in healthy donors. Study-wide findings and caveats: In vitro assays verified that three CMV-associated chains recognized CMV antigens specifically. Later analysis associated a missense DCLRE1C variant with TCR beta V- and J-gene trimming.

The PCR made use of 60 Vbeta and 13 Jbeta primers. Only in-frame clones appear in the TCRdb table, and some are missing; sequencing was by immunoSEQ multiplex PCR. The data show some 120,000 clones, with 60% to 75% seen just once and less than 5% held by the top ten. About this clone itself: Its antigen is undetermined.

The CDR3 is made up of 12 amino acids. The V end was cut by 8 bases, the J end by 7 bases, with 12 bases between. The V gene's germline CDR1 is WNHNN and CDR2 SYGVQD (reference sequence). The sequencing sample was made of PBMCs. This rearrangement joins TRBV10-1 to TRBJ2-1; a possible D gene is TRBD2 (7 bases). The sequence came from a woman in her 50s in good health and CMV-seropositive. The CDR3 spells CASGGAGNEQFF. The CDR3 coding sequence is TGCGCCAGCGGGGGGGCTGGTAATGAGCAGTTCTTC.